This T cell receptor beta chain was sequenced for a study of blood T cell repertoires in COVID-19. Only in-frame clones appear in the TCRdb table, and some are missing; sequencing was by immunoSEQ multiplex PCR. The data show around 300,000 clones, 85% to 90% seen once. The CDR3 is made up of 15 amino acids. V gave up 8 bases and J gave up 7 bases, with 20 bases separating them. CDR1 is MDHEN and CDR2 is SYDVKM in the germline V gene. The TCR was taken from a woman between 18 and 30 years old who had recovered from COVID-19. The source material was PBMCs or T cells enriched from blood (not recorded which). V gene TRBV28 combines with J gene TRBJ1-4; tentatively, D is TRBD1 (5 bases). The CDR3 DNA follows: TGTGCCAGCTCCCCCCCAGGGCGCCGAGGTGAAAAACTGTTTTTT. Protein: CASSPPGRRGEKLFF.